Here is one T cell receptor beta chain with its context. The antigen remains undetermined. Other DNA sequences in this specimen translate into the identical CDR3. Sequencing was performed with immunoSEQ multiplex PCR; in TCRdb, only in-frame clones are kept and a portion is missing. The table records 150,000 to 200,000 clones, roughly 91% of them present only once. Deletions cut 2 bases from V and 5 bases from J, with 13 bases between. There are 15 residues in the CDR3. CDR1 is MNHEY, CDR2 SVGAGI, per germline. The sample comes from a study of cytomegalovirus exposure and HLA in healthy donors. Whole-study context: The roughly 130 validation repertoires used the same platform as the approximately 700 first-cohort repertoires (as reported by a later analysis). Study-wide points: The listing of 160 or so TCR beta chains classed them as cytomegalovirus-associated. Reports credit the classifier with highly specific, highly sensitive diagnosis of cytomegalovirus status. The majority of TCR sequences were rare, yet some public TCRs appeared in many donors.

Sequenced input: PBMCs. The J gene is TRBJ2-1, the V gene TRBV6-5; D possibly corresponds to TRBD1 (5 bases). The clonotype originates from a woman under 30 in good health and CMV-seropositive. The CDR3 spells CASSYPAGRNNEQFF. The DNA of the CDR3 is TGTGCCAGCAGTTACCCAGCAGGGCGTAACAATGAGCAGTTCTTC.